The present T cell receptor beta chain was sequenced within a study of T cells in Graves' hyperthyroidism and ophthalmopathy. This clonotype was counted between two and nine times. Germline CDR1 and CDR2: LNHDA and SQIVND (reference sequence). The CDR3 sequence is 15 residues long. The ends lost 4 bases at V and 2 bases at J; junction bases unmatched: 7. RNA transcripts yielded amplified TCR beta CDR3 regions. HTBI primers were used for first-round RT-PCR of the TCR CDR3. From the multiplex PCR reads, TCRdb called clonotypes with MiXCR, one entry per CDR3 protein. The sample lists 500,000 to 750,000 distinct CDR3 sequences, about a sixth occurring once.

This chain connects TRBV19 to TRBJ2-5; 7 bases are a match to TRBD1. This clonotype was sampled from a woman in her 30s with Graves' hyperthyroidism. Source material: blood. The CDR3 region has the DNA TGTGCCAGTAGTAGCCGGACAGGCATACAAGAGACCCAGTACTTC. Its protein product is CASSSRTGIQETQYF.